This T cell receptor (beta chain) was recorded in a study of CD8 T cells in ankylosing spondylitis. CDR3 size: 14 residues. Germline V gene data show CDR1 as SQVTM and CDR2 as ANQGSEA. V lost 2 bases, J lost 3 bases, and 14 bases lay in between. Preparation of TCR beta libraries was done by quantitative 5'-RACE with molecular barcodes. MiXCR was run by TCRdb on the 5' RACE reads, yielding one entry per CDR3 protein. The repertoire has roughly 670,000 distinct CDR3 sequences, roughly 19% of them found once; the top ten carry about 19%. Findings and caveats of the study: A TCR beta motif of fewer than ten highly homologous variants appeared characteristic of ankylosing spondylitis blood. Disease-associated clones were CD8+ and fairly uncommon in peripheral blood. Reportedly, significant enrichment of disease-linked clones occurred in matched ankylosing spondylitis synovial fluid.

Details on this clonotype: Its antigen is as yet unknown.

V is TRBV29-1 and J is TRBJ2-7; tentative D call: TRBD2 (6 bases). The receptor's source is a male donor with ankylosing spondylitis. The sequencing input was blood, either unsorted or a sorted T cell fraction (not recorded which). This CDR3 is CSVESVDGGYEQYF. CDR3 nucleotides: TGCAGCGTTGAAAGCGTGGACGGGGGCTACGAGCAGTACTTC.